The rows below give T cell receptor beta chains drawn from one sample of a study of blood T cell repertoires in COVID-19. Sequenced by immunoSEQ multiplex PCR; TCRdb stores in-frame clones only, minus some. The table records roughly 230,000 clones, 90% of them present only once. Sequenced: peripheral blood. Receptors were obtained from a woman aged 55-75 years with COVID-19, enrolled during active disease. Both conserved end residues are part of each CDR3.

>TRBV7-2
CASSLLGRGRSGNTIYF
>TRBV4-2
CASSQDTAGNTIYF
>TRBV7-2
CASSFQGATNTEAFF
>TRBV7-9
CASSSTGLGEKLFF
>TRBV2
CASRAGGRADTQYF
>TRBV15
CATSGGQGGEKLFF
>TRBV5-1
CASSKDRVVGNTIYF
>TRBV7-2
CASSDPTGSLETQYF
>TRBV5-1
CASRSTGGDNSPLHF
>TRBV5-1
CASRRAGETQYF
>TRBV20-1
CSAIKPDTQYF
>TRBV4-2
CASSQVDTGPNYGYTF
>TRBV18
CASKGLQETYEQYF
>TRBV2
CASRGQGAVQAFF
>TRBV27
CASSSPGISYNEQFF
>TRBV3-1/TRBV3-2
CASQGAGYNSPLHF
>TRBV2
CASSRSGAGTDTQYF
>TRBV5-4
CASSLSSFRDNEQFF
>TRBV6-1
CASSVLAGGRGTDTQYF
>TRBV14
CASSTPGQGWNEQFF
>TRBV2
CASIKDRNQPQHF
>TRBV5-6
CASSLGQVGSPLHF
>TRBV3-1/TRBV3-2
CASSQVSKGAFRRQYF
>TRBV4-3
CASSRTGFTEAFF
>TRBV5-1
CASSPRPGQGADTQYF
>TRBV4-3
CASSQNNREKLFF
>TRBV6-5
CASSSRLAGTGELFF
>TRBV19
CASSIGGTSGRPSTDTQYF